These T cell receptor beta chains were read from a single sample in a study of blood T cell repertoires in COVID-19. Assay: immunoSEQ multiplex PCR; the TCRdb copy retains only in-frame clones and omits some. Among about 150,000 clones listed, about 79% were seen once. Sequences were obtained from peripheral blood. All receptors come from a woman aged 50 to 60 with acute or convalescent COVID-19. Both conserved end residues are part of each CDR3. D genes are given only for firm matches. Only some rows state a clone size, as once, few, many or a class for expanded clones.

J gene: TRBJ2-7
V gene: TRBV6-1
clone size: NA
CDR3 length: 16
D gene: TRBD2
CDR3 DNA: TGTGCCAGCAGTGGGCGGACTAGCGGGAGGTCCTACGAGCAGTACTTC
CDR3 protein: CASSGRTSGRSYEQYF

J gene: TRBJ2-3
V gene: TRBV11-3
clone size: once
CDR3 length: 14
D gene: NA
CDR3 DNA: TGTGCCAGCAGCGCCGGACTGGGGGCGGATACGCAGTATTTT
CDR3 protein: CASSAGLGADTQYF

J gene: TRBJ2-2
V gene: TRBV10-3
clone size: NA
CDR3 length: 14
D gene: TRBD1
CDR3 DNA: TGTGCCATCAGTGCGGGACAGGGGCGCGGGGAGCTGTTTTTT
CDR3 protein: CAISAGQGRGELFF

J gene: TRBJ2-5
V gene: TRBV11-1
clone size: NA
CDR3 length: 16
D gene: TRBD2
CDR3 DNA: TGTGCCAGCAGCCTTAACGGACTAGCGGCCCAAGAGACCCAGTACTTC
CDR3 protein: CASSLNGLAAQETQYF

J gene: TRBJ2-7
V gene: TRBV28
clone size: NA
CDR3 length: 16
D gene: NA
CDR3 DNA: TGTGCCAGCAGTTCTAGCCGGGCCGGCGTCAACTACGAGCAGTACTTC
CDR3 protein: CASSSSRAGVNYEQYF

J gene: TRBJ1-6
V gene: TRBV3-1/TRBV3-2
clone size: NA
CDR3 length: 15
D gene: NA
CDR3 DNA: TGTGCCAGCAGCCAAGACCCACAGTCGAATTCACCCCTCCACTTT
CDR3 protein: CASSQDPQSNSPLHF

J gene: TRBJ2-5
V gene: TRBV19
clone size: NA
CDR3 length: 17
D gene: NA
CDR3 DNA: TGTGCCAGTAGTGGTGGGGGGACCAAACATCCCAAGGAGACCCAGTACTTC
CDR3 protein: CASSGGGTKHPKETQYF

J gene: TRBJ2-3
V gene: TRBV30
clone size: NA
CDR3 length: 15
D gene: TRBD2
CDR3 DNA: TGTGCCTGGAGTCGACAAGGAGCGGGAGCAGATACGCAGTATTTT
CDR3 protein: CAWSRQGAGADTQYF

J gene: TRBJ1-2
V gene: TRBV19
clone size: NA
CDR3 length: 15
D gene: TRBD1
CDR3 DNA: TGTGCCAGTAGTACATCTCCCGGGACAGTTTATGGCTACACCTTC
CDR3 protein: CASSTSPGTVYGYTF

J gene: TRBJ2-6
V gene: TRBV3-1/TRBV3-2
clone size: NA
CDR3 length: 20
D gene: TRBD2
CDR3 DNA: TGTGCCAGCAGCCAATATCTTCGACTAGCGGGGGGGCCTGGGGCCAACGTCCTGACTTTC
CDR3 protein: CASSQYLRLAGGPGANVLTF

J gene: TRBJ1-2
V gene: TRBV4-3
clone size: NA
CDR3 length: 15
D gene: TRBD1
CDR3 DNA: TGCGCCAGCAGCCAAGGACAGGGGGCAGAATATGGCTACACCTTC
CDR3 protein: CASSQGQGAEYGYTF

J gene: TRBJ2-7
V gene: TRBV7-9
clone size: NA
CDR3 length: 12
D gene: NA
CDR3 DNA: TGTGCCAGCAGCTTAGAGGGGAACGAGCAGTACTTC
CDR3 protein: CASSLEGNEQYF

J gene: TRBJ1-5
V gene: TRBV6-5
clone size: NA
CDR3 length: 13
D gene: NA
CDR3 DNA: TGTGCCAGCAGTTACCGGTTCGGGCAGCCCCAGCATTTT
CDR3 protein: CASSYRFGQPQHF

J gene: TRBJ2-2
V gene: TRBV23-1
clone size: NA
CDR3 length: 17
D gene: NA
CDR3 DNA: TGCGCCAGCAGTCAATCGGGGCGGGGGCCAAACACCGGGGAGCTGTTTTTT
CDR3 protein: CASSQSGRGPNTGELFF

J gene: TRBJ2-3
V gene: TRBV7-9
clone size: once
CDR3 length: 16
D gene: TRBD1
CDR3 DNA: TGTGCCAGCAGCTTAGAGGGGGCCCCACGGGGAGATACGCAGTATTTT
CDR3 protein: CASSLEGAPRGDTQYF

J gene: TRBJ2-3
V gene: TRBV4-1
clone size: few
CDR3 length: 15
D gene: NA
CDR3 DNA: TGCGCCAGCAGCCCAGGGGCAGGAAGCACAGATACGCAGTATTTT
CDR3 protein: CASSPGAGSTDTQYF

J gene: TRBJ1-3
V gene: TRBV6-4
clone size: NA
CDR3 length: 15
D gene: NA
CDR3 DNA: TGTGCCAGCAGTGATTGGACAGTCTCTGGAAACACCATATATTTT
CDR3 protein: CASSDWTVSGNTIYF

J gene: TRBJ1-5
V gene: TRBV6-5
clone size: NA
CDR3 length: 14
D gene: NA
CDR3 DNA: TGTGCCAGCAGCTTAGACTTTGGCGGTCAGCCCCAGCATTTT
CDR3 protein: CASSLDFGGQPQHF

J gene: TRBJ1-6
V gene: TRBV11-3
clone size: few
CDR3 length: 15
D gene: TRBD1
CDR3 DNA: TGTGCCAGCAGCAAGACAGGGTCCCCTAATTCACCCCTCCACTTT
CDR3 protein: CASSKTGSPNSPLHF

J gene: TRBJ1-1
V gene: TRBV27
clone size: NA
CDR3 length: 13
D gene: NA
CDR3 DNA: TGTGCCAGCATTAAACAGGGTTCCACTGAAGCTTTCTTT
CDR3 protein: CASIKQGSTEAFF

J gene: TRBJ1-1
V gene: TRBV7-2
clone size: NA
CDR3 length: 14
D gene: NA
CDR3 DNA: TGTGCCAGCAGCTTAGTAGGACAGATTACTGAAGCTTTCTTT
CDR3 protein: CASSLVGQITEAFF

J gene: TRBJ2-3
V gene: TRBV11-3
clone size: NA
CDR3 length: 15
D gene: NA
CDR3 DNA: TGTGCCAGCAGCCACGCTGCCGGGAGCACAGATACGCAGTATTTT
CDR3 protein: CASSHAAGSTDTQYF

J gene: TRBJ2-7
V gene: TRBV28
clone size: few
CDR3 length: 12
D gene: NA
CDR3 DNA: TGTGCCAGCAAACAGGGCTCCTACGAGCAGTACTTC
CDR3 protein: CASKQGSYEQYF

J gene: TRBJ2-7
V gene: TRBV2
clone size: NA
CDR3 length: 14
D gene: TRBD2
CDR3 DNA: TGTGCCAGCACCAGACTAGCGGGAGCAAACGAGCAGTACTTC
CDR3 protein: CASTRLAGANEQYF

J gene: TRBJ2-5
V gene: TRBV6-1
clone size: NA
CDR3 length: 12
D gene: NA
CDR3 DNA: TGTGCCAGCAGTGACAGGGATTCCGCCCAGTACTTC
CDR3 protein: CASSDRDSAQYF

J gene: TRBJ1-1
V gene: TRBV6-2/TRBV6-3
clone size: NA
CDR3 length: 13
D gene: TRBD1
CDR3 DNA: TGTGCCAGCAGCCGGGACAGGGGCACTGAAGCTTTCTTT
CDR3 protein: CASSRDRGTEAFF

J gene: TRBJ1-1
V gene: TRBV2
clone size: NA
CDR3 length: 14
D gene: TRBD1
CDR3 DNA: TGTGCCAGCAGATCACTACAGGGGGGAACTGAAGCTTTCTTT
CDR3 protein: CASRSLQGGTEAFF

J gene: TRBJ2-1
V gene: TRBV18
clone size: once
CDR3 length: 16
D gene: NA
CDR3 DNA: TGTGCCAGCTCACCCCAACTACAGGGAACCTACAATGAGCAGTTCTTC
CDR3 protein: CASSPQLQGTYNEQFF

J gene: TRBJ2-1
V gene: TRBV7-3
clone size: NA
CDR3 length: 16
D gene: NA
CDR3 DNA: TGTGCCAGCAGCGCCCAGGGGAGCAGCTCCTACAATGAGCAGTTCTTC
CDR3 protein: CASSAQGSSSYNEQFF

J gene: TRBJ2-3
V gene: TRBV7-2
clone size: NA
CDR3 length: 16
D gene: TRBD2
CDR3 DNA: TGTGCCAGCAGCTTAGTAGCGGGTCTCTCGAGGGATACGCAGTATTTT
CDR3 protein: CASSLVAGLSRDTQYF

J gene: TRBJ2-5
V gene: TRBV9
clone size: NA
CDR3 length: 15
D gene: TRBD1
CDR3 DNA: TGTGCCAGCAGCCTGGGACAGGGGGCCATCGAGACCCAGTACTTC
CDR3 protein: CASSLGQGAIETQYF

J gene: TRBJ2-3
V gene: TRBV6-5
clone size: NA
CDR3 length: 13
D gene: NA
CDR3 DNA: TGTGCCAGCAGTATAACAGGGACAGATACGCAGTATTTT
CDR3 protein: CASSITGTDTQYF

J gene: TRBJ2-5
V gene: TRBV7-9
clone size: NA
CDR3 length: 14
D gene: TRBD1
CDR3 DNA: TGTGCCAGCAGCGAGGGACAGTACCAAGAGACCCAGTACTTC
CDR3 protein: CASSEGQYQETQYF

J gene: TRBJ2-3
V gene: TRBV5-1
clone size: NA
CDR3 length: 16
D gene: NA
CDR3 DNA: TGCGCCAGCAGCCTGGACAAGGCGGTAGGGGCAGATACGCAGTATTTT
CDR3 protein: CASSLDKAVGADTQYF

J gene: TRBJ2-7
V gene: TRBV5-1
clone size: NA
CDR3 length: 14
D gene: TRBD2
CDR3 DNA: TGCGCCAGCAGCCCTGGACTAGTGTCCTACGAGCAGTACTTC
CDR3 protein: CASSPGLVSYEQYF

J gene: TRBJ2-7
V gene: TRBV6-5
clone size: NA
CDR3 length: 15
D gene: TRBD1
CDR3 DNA: TGTGCCAGCAGACCCAGACAGGGGGCGAAAAGCGAGCAGTACTTC
CDR3 protein: CASRPRQGAKSEQYF

J gene: TRBJ1-2
V gene: TRBV2
clone size: NA
CDR3 length: 11
D gene: TRBD1
CDR3 DNA: TGTGCCAGCGGGACAGGGGTTGGCTACACCTTC
CDR3 protein: CASGTGVGYTF

J gene: TRBJ2-2
V gene: TRBV2
clone size: NA
CDR3 length: 14
D gene: NA
CDR3 DNA: TGTGCCAGCAGTCGTCAGGGAGGCACCGGGGAGCTGTTTTTT
CDR3 protein: CASSRQGGTGELFF

J gene: TRBJ2-7
V gene: TRBV4-2
clone size: NA
CDR3 length: 19
D gene: TRBD2
CDR3 DNA: TGTGCCAGCAGCCAAGGCCGTAATGGCGGGGGGCCTAGCTCCTACGAGCAGTACTTC
CDR3 protein: CASSQGRNGGGPSSYEQYF

J gene: TRBJ2-2
V gene: TRBV28
clone size: NA
CDR3 length: 15
D gene: NA
CDR3 DNA: TGTGCCAGCAGTTACTCCAGCGAGGGGGCCGGGGAGCTGTTTTTT
CDR3 protein: CASSYSSEGAGELFF

J gene: TRBJ1-2
V gene: TRBV4-3
clone size: NA
CDR3 length: 15
D gene: TRBD1
CDR3 DNA: TGCGCCAGCAGCCAAGATGTGAAGGGGGCCCTTGGCTACACCTTC
CDR3 protein: CASSQDVKGALGYTF

J gene: TRBJ2-3
V gene: TRBV2
clone size: NA
CDR3 length: 14
D gene: TRBD2
CDR3 DNA: TGTGCCAGCTTAGGACTAGCGAGCACAGATACGCAGTATTTT
CDR3 protein: CASLGLASTDTQYF

J gene: TRBJ2-3
V gene: TRBV13
clone size: NA
CDR3 length: 12
D gene: TRBD2
CDR3 DNA: TGTGCCGGGACTAGCGGGGGGGCTCCGCAGTATTTT
CDR3 protein: CAGTSGGAPQYF

J gene: TRBJ1-1
V gene: TRBV5-1
clone size: NA
CDR3 length: 14
D gene: NA
CDR3 DNA: TGCGCCAGCAGCTTGGGCCAGACTAACACTGAAGCTTTCTTT
CDR3 protein: CASSLGQTNTEAFF

J gene: TRBJ2-5
V gene: TRBV4-2
clone size: NA
CDR3 length: 16
D gene: TRBD2
CDR3 DNA: TGTGCCAGCAGCCTACTTAGCGGGAGCGGGACGGAGACCCAGTACTTC
CDR3 protein: CASSLLSGSGTETQYF

J gene: TRBJ2-3
V gene: TRBV5-1
clone size: NA
CDR3 length: 16
D gene: NA
CDR3 DNA: TGCGCCAGCAGCTTGGCCCTGGCTGTAAGCACAGATACGCAGTATTTT
CDR3 protein: CASSLALAVSTDTQYF

J gene: TRBJ1-3
V gene: TRBV29-1
clone size: NA
CDR3 length: 16
D gene: NA
CDR3 DNA: TGCAGCGTCTCGGACGGCAAGACTATCTCTGGAAACACCATATATTTT
CDR3 protein: CSVSDGKTISGNTIYF

J gene: TRBJ2-7
V gene: TRBV19
clone size: NA
CDR3 length: 14
D gene: NA
CDR3 DNA: TGTGCCAGTAGTGCTCGGCCCTTTTCGGGCGAGCAGTACTTC
CDR3 protein: CASSARPFSGEQYF

J gene: TRBJ2-2
V gene: TRBV7-6
clone size: NA
CDR3 length: 15
D gene: TRBD2
CDR3 DNA: TGTGCCAGCAGCCACTCGACTAGCCGCACCGGGGAGCTGTTTTTT
CDR3 protein: CASSHSTSRTGELFF

J gene: TRBJ2-7
V gene: TRBV27
clone size: NA
CDR3 length: 14
D gene: TRBD1
CDR3 DNA: TGTGCCAGCACGATGACAGGGGCGAACTACGAGCAGTACTTC
CDR3 protein: CASTMTGANYEQYF

J gene: TRBJ2-3
V gene: TRBV28
clone size: once
CDR3 length: 16
D gene: TRBD1
CDR3 DNA: TGTGCCAGCGATCCTTGGCGGGACAGGGGCACAGATACGCAGTATTTT
CDR3 protein: CASDPWRDRGTDTQYF

J gene: TRBJ2-5
V gene: TRBV3-1/TRBV3-2
clone size: NA
CDR3 length: 15
D gene: TRBD1
CDR3 DNA: TGTGCCAGCAGCCAAGATCGGGGACAGGGTATGACCCAGTACTTC
CDR3 protein: CASSQDRGQGMTQYF

J gene: TRBJ2-2
V gene: TRBV12-3/TRBV12-4
clone size: NA
CDR3 length: 12
D gene: NA
CDR3 DNA: TGTGCCAGCAGTTTAACCGAGGGGGAGCTGTTTTTT
CDR3 protein: CASSLTEGELFF

J gene: TRBJ1-4
V gene: TRBV19
clone size: NA
CDR3 length: 15
D gene: NA
CDR3 DNA: TGTGCCAGTACCCACCTGGGGATAAGGGGTGAAAAACTGTTTTTT
CDR3 protein: CASTHLGIRGEKLFF

J gene: TRBJ2-3
V gene: TRBV6-2/TRBV6-3
clone size: once
CDR3 length: 16
D gene: TRBD2
CDR3 DNA: TGTGCCAGCAGTTACGGGGCTAGCGGGAGCCTAAATACGCAGTATTTT
CDR3 protein: CASSYGASGSLNTQYF

J gene: TRBJ1-4
V gene: TRBV6-5
clone size: few
CDR3 length: 14
D gene: TRBD1
CDR3 DNA: TGTGCCAGCAGACAGGGGGCGGGTAATGAAAAACTGTTTTTT
CDR3 protein: CASRQGAGNEKLFF

J gene: TRBJ2-3
V gene: TRBV5-1
clone size: NA
CDR3 length: 16
D gene: TRBD2
CDR3 DNA: TGCGCCAGCAGCTGGAACGGTGGCGGGAGCTCCGATACGCAGTATTTT
CDR3 protein: CASSWNGGGSSDTQYF

J gene: TRBJ1-2
V gene: TRBV5-8
clone size: once
CDR3 length: 15
D gene: TRBD1
CDR3 DNA: TGTGCCAGCAGCCGGATCTTAGCAGGGGGCTATGGCTACACCTTC
CDR3 protein: CASSRILAGGYGYTF

J gene: TRBJ1-4
V gene: TRBV5-5
clone size: NA
CDR3 length: 14
D gene: TRBD1
CDR3 DNA: TGTGCCAGCAGTAAACAGGGGGCTGGCGAAAAACTGTTTTTT
CDR3 protein: CASSKQGAGEKLFF

J gene: TRBJ2-2
V gene: TRBV2
clone size: NA
CDR3 length: 15
D gene: TRBD1
CDR3 DNA: TGTGCCAGCACTAAGGACAGGGGCAACACCGGGGAGCTGTTTTTT
CDR3 protein: CASTKDRGNTGELFF